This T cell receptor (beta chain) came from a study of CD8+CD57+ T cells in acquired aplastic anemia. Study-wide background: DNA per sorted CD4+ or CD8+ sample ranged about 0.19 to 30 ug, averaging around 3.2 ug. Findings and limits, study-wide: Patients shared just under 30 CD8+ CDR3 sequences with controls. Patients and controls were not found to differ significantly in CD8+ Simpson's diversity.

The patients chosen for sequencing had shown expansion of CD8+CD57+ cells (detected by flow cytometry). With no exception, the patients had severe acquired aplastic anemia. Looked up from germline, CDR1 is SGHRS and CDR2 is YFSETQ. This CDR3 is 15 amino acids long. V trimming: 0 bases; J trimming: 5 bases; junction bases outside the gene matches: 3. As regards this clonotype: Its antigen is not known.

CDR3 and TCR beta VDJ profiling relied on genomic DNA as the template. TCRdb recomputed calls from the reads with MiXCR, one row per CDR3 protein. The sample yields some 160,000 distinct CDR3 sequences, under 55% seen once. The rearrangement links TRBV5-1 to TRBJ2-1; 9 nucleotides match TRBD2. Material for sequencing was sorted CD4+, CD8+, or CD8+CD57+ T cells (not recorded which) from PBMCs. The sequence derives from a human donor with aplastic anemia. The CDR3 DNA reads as TGCGCCAGCAGCTTGGCGCTAGCGGGGCACAATGAGCAGTTCTTC. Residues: CASSLALAGHNEQFF.